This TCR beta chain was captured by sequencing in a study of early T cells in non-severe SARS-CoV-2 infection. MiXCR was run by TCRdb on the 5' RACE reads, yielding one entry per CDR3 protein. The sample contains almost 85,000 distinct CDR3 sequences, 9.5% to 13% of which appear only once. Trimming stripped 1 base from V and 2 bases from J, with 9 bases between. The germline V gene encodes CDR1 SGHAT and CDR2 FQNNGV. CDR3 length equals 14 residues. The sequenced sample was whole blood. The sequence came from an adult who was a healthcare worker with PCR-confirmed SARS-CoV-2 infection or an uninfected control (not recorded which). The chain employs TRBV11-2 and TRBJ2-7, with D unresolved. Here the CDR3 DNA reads TGTGCCAGCAGCTTAGCCTGGGGTCCCTACGAGCAGTACTTC. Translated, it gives CASSLAWGPYEQYF.